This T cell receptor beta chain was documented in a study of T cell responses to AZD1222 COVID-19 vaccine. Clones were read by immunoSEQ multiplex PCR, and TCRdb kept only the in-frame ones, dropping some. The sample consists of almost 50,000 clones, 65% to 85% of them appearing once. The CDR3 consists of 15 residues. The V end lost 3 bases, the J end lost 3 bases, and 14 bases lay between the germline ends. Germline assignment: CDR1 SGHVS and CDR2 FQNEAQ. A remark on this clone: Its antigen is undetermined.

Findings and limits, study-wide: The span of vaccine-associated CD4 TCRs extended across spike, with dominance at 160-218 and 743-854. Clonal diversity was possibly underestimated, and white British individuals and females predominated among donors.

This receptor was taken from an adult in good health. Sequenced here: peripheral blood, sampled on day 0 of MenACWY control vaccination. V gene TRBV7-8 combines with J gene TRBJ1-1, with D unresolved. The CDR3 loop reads CASSLYGSMDTEAFF. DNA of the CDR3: TGTGCCAGCAGCTTGTACGGCTCAATGGACACTGAAGCTTTCTTT.